This TCR beta chain was recovered during a study of blood T cells in healthy people across ages. A J-beta primer mix and a sample-barcoded 5' primer were used in a second PCR of about 7 to 12 cycles. TCRdb itself ran the 5' RACE reads through MiXCR, one entry per CDR3 protein. The table has over 750,000 distinct CDR3 sequences, around 25% seen once. These data were also filed under a second study, of T cells of mothers and their children. From that study: Each child gave about 3 million TCR beta CDR3 reads (each mother, over 9.5 million).

Sequenced: blood. This TCR was recovered from a boy aged 10-17 years in good health.

The CDR3 protein is CSARTNRGLSYEQYF. For the CDR3, the DNA is TGCAGTGCTAGAACGAACAGGGGGCTTTCCTACGAGCAGTACTTC. V and J are TRBV20-1 and TRBJ2-7; 9 bases are a match to TRBD1. The CDR3 has 15 amino acids. CDR1 is DFQATT, CDR2 SNEGSKA, per germline (reference sequence). V dropped 2 bases and J dropped 1; count of bases not matched to a gene: 6.